These 27 T cell receptor beta chains came from one sample sequenced in a study of blood T cell repertoires in COVID-19. TCRdb's copy holds only in-frame clones and misses some; the assay was immunoSEQ multiplex PCR. The data contain 60,000 to 65,000 clones, about 75% of them singletons. Sequencing was performed on peripheral blood. The receptors shown here come from a woman older than 75 with acute or convalescent COVID-19.

The genes are TRBV6-5 and TRBJ2-1, with a weak D call TRBD2 (6 bases). The CDR3 has 16 residues. With 0 bases removed from V and 4 bases from J, the gap between germline ends came to 13 bases. Germline V lookup: CDR1 MNHEY, CDR2 SVGAGI. The CDR3 DNA follows: TGTGCCAGCAGTTACTCGAGGCTAGCGCAGTACAATGAGCAGTTCTTC. Translating gives CASSYSRLAQYNEQFF.

This clone has only a few counts. The genes are TRBV19 and TRBJ2-7; possibly TRBD2 for D (6 bases). The CDR3 runs 13 residues. V lost 3 bases, J lost 5 bases, and 11 bases lay in between. CDR1 LNHDA and CDR2 SQIVND come from the germline V gene (reference sequence). The CDR3 spells CASSMYGGNEQYF. The CDR3 coding sequence is TGTGCCAGTAGTATGTACGGGGGAAACGAGCAGTACTTC.

This chain links TRBV5-1 with TRBJ2-1; 9 nucleotides match TRBD1. The junction had 8 bases not matched to a gene; V was cut back by 1 base and J by 6 bases. CDR1 is SGHRS, CDR2 YFSETQ, per germline. CDR3 size: 16 residues. The chain's CDR3 is CASSLFFGQGSNEQFF. The CDR3 DNA sequence: TGCGCCAGCAGCTTGTTCTTTGGACAGGGGTCCAATGAGCAGTTCTTC.

About this clone: Additional DNA sequences in this sample encode the identical CDR3. The genes are TRBV5-1 and TRBJ2-2, with D possibly TRBD1 on 6 matching bases. V was pared by 0 bases and J by 3 bases, with 9 bases between. The germline V gene has CDR1 SGHRS and CDR2 YFSETQ. The CDR3 is made up of 15 amino acids. CDR3 coding DNA: TGCGCCAGCAGCTTGGGGCAGGGGCACACCGGGGAGCTGTTTTTT. It specifies CASSLGQGHTGELFF.

The chain combines TRBV5-1 with TRBJ2-7, with 8 nucleotides matching TRBD1. The germline CDR1 and CDR2 sequences are SGHRS and YFSETQ. The CDR3 is 15 residues long. The ends lost 1 base at V and 6 bases at J; junction bases unmatched: 9. The CDR3 loop reads CASSLQGAGGLEQYF. The CDR3 DNA reads as TGCGCCAGCAGCTTGCAGGGGGCCGGCGGACTCGAGCAGTACTTC. The variable domain in full, completed from reference TRBV5-1 and TRBJ2-7, reads KAGVTQTPRYLIKTRGQQVTLSCSPISGHRSVSWYQQTPGQGLQFLFEYFSETQRNKGNFPGRFSGRQFSNSRSEMNVSTLELGDSALYLCASSLQGAGGLEQYFGPGTRLTVT.

J is TRBJ2-1 and V is TRBV7-9; no reliable D call. Trimming stripped 0 bases from V and 1 base from J, with 7 bases between. Germline V gives CDR1 SEHNR, CDR2 FQNEAQ (reference sequence). The CDR3 runs to 15 residues. The CDR3 region has the DNA TGTGCCAGCAGCTTAGCCGGGTCTTCCTACAATGAGCAGTTCTTC. Translated, it gives CASSLAGSSYNEQFF.

This chain links TRBV23-1 with TRBJ1-2; a weak D match, TRBD1 (5 bases). TRBV23-1 is an ORF, with its function uncertain. The ends were cut back, 4 bases at V and 4 bases at J, with 16 bases in the middle. The CDR3 consists of 15 residues. CDR3 sequence reads: CASSPTSGGGYGYTF. The CDR3 DNA follows: TGCGCCAGCAGTCCTACCTCCGGGGGTGGCTATGGCTACACCTTC.

This sequence joins TRBV3-1 (or the pseudogene TRBV3-2) and TRBJ2-3, with D perhaps TRBD1 (5 bases). Germline lookup yields CDR1 LGHDT and CDR2 YNNKEL (reference sequence). The CDR3 extends over 12 amino acids. V was pared by 3 bases and J by 7 bases, with 8 bases between. CDR3 sequence: CASSQGRYTQYF. The CDR3, as DNA: TGTGCCAGCAGCCAGGGGCGGTATACGCAGTATTTT.

This clone turned up a few times. V usage is TRBV7-3 and J usage is TRBJ2-5; D might be TRBD2 (6 bases). Trimming removed 4 bases from V and 5 bases from J, with 17 bases in between. The CDR3 contains 15 residues. Germline lookup yields CDR1 SGHTA and CDR2 FQGTGA. The CDR3 here is CASSSLGGGRETQYF. The CDR3 nucleotides are TGTGCCAGCAGCTCCCTGGGGGGAGGACGGGAGACCCAGTACTTC.

The chain employs TRBV18 and TRBJ2-7; 14 bases match TRBD2. CDR1 KGHSH and CDR2 LQKENI come from the germline V gene. Trimming cost V 3 bases and J 6 bases; bases outside gene matches: 4. The CDR3 is 15 residues long. DNA for the CDR3: TGTGCCAGCTCACCTGGGACTAGCGGGAGTCGCGAGCAGTACTTC. Amino acid sequence: CASSPGTSGSREQYF.

V usage is TRBV28 and J usage is TRBJ2-1; 11 positions agree with TRBD1. Trimming cost V 10 bases and J 8 bases; bases outside gene matches: 10. The germline CDR1 and CDR2 sequences are MDHEN and SYDVKM. The CDR3 extends over 14 amino acids. The CDR3 nucleotides are TGTGCCACCACACCGGGACAGGGGGTCGATGAGCAGTTCTTC. It is translated as CATTPGQGVDEQFF.

The J gene is TRBJ2-7, the V gene TRBV5-6, with D unclear. CDR1 and CDR2 (germline): SGHDT, YYEEEE. V lost 0 bases and J 0 bases, leaving 13 bases between the germline ends. The CDR3 covers 16 residues. CDR3 coding DNA: TGTGCCAGCAGCTTGGCCGAGAGCGCAAGCTCCTACGAGCAGTACTTC. Residues: CASSLAESASSYEQYF.

The chain couples TRBV28 to TRBJ2-1; 10 positions agree with TRBD2. The CDR3 extends over 14 amino acids. After removal of 2 bases from V and 7 bases from J, the junction contained 2 bases not matched to a gene. Germline-derived CDR1 and CDR2 are MDHEN and SYDVKM. This CDR3 reads CASSLPSGGNEQFF. The CDR3 bases are TGTGCCAGCAGTTTACCTAGCGGGGGAAATGAGCAGTTCTTC.

The rearrangement links TRBV5-1 to TRBJ2-7, with 7 bases identical to TRBD1. Germline V gene data show CDR1 as SGHRS and CDR2 as YFSETQ. After removal of 4 bases from V and 2 bases from J, the junction contained 6 bases not matched to a gene. The CDR3 covers 14 residues. This chain's CDR3 is CASSLGDRTYEQYF. CDR3 coding DNA: TGCGCCAGCAGCCTTGGGGACAGAACCTACGAGCAGTACTTC. The full variable domain, completed using reference TRBV5-1 and TRBJ2-7, is KAGVTQTPRYLIKTRGQQVTLSCSPISGHRSVSWYQQTPGQGLQFLFEYFSETQRNKGNFPGRFSGRQFSNSRSEMNVSTLELGDSALYLCASSLGDRTYEQYFGPGTRLTVT.

This clone appeared once. This chain links TRBV19 with TRBJ2-7; 8 bases agree with TRBD2. The V gene end was trimmed by 6 bases and the J gene end by 1 base; junction bases not matched to a gene: 5. Germline V lookup: CDR1 LNHDA, CDR2 SQIVND (reference sequence). The CDR3 runs to 14 residues. The CDR3 sequence is CASSEREGSYEQYF. CDR3 DNA sequence: TGTGCCAGTAGCGAACGGGAGGGTTCCTACGAGCAGTACTTC.

To note about this clone: The DNA is omitted, as the CDR3 cannot be located on it reliably, and the CDR3 follows TCRdb's listing. The gene calls are TRBV3-1 (or the pseudogene TRBV3-2) and TRBJ2-7; the table gives TRBD2 as D, unverified against the DNA. In germline, CDR1 is LGHDT, CDR2 YNNKEL (reference sequence). Including both end residues, the CDR3 is 13 amino acids long. The CDR3 spells CASTFGSSYEQYF.

The chain has TRBV27 and TRBJ2-7; perhaps TRBD2 as D (6 bases). Germline CDR1 is MNHEY and CDR2 is SMNVEV (reference sequence). This CDR3 is 16 amino acids long. Trimming stripped 8 bases from V and 5 bases from J, with 25 bases between. For the CDR3, the DNA is TGTGCCAGCCACAGCGGGTGGGTCCCGGCGAAGAACGAGCAGTACTTC. Protein: CASHSGWVPAKNEQYF.

This chain connects TRBV2 to TRBJ1-5, with 9 nucleotides matching TRBD1. The CDR3 covers 16 residues. The V gene end was trimmed by 2 bases and the J gene end by 10 bases; junction bases not matched to a gene: 12. CDR1 SNHLY and CDR2 FYNNEI come from the germline V gene. CDR3 region: CASSEPPGQGDRPQHF. The CDR3 region has the DNA TGTGCCAGCAGTGAACCCCCGGGACAGGGTGACAGACCCCAGCATTTT.

The chain recombines TRBV28 with TRBJ1-4, with a tentative D call TRBD1 (5 bases). Germline assignment: CDR1 MDHEN and CDR2 SYDVKM. Trimming cost V 5 bases and J 0 bases, with 10 bases left between them. The CDR3 consists of 15 residues. CDR3 DNA sequence: TGTGCCAGCAGTCCCGGAGGGGCAACTAATGAAAAACTGTTTTTT. Its translation: CASSPGGATNEKLFF.

This chain connects TRBV14 to TRBJ1-2; 7 bases match TRBD1. Germline CDR1 SGHDN, CDR2 FVKESK. The CDR3 sequence is 13 residues long. V lost 3 bases to trimming and J lost 4 bases; unmatched junction nucleotides: 2. CDR3 loop: CASSQGQTYGYTF. The DNA of the CDR3 is TGTGCCAGCAGCCAGGGACAGACCTATGGCTACACCTTC.

V is TRBV11-1 and J is TRBJ2-3; 9 nucleotides line up with TRBD2. This CDR3 spans 16 amino acids. Trimming at V came to 5 bases and at J to 11 bases, leaving 17 bases not matched to a gene. The germline gives CDR1 SGHAT, CDR2 FQDESV (reference sequence). CDR3 residues: CASSPGWSLAGTEQYF. The CDR3 nucleotides are TGTGCCAGCAGCCCCGGGTGGAGTCTAGCGGGGACTGAGCAGTATTTT. Using reference TRBV11-1 and TRBJ2-3 for the parts outside the CDR3, the full variable domain is EAEVAQSPRYKITEKSQAVAFWCDPISGHATLYWYRQILGQGPELLVQFQDESVVDDSQLPKDRFSAERLKGVDSTLKIQPAELGDSAMYLCASSPGWSLAGTEQYFGPGTRLTVL.

The genes are TRBV15 and TRBJ1-5; D perhaps matches TRBD1 (6 bases). Per the germline V gene, CDR1 is LNHNV and CDR2 is YYDKDF (reference sequence). The CDR3 has 15 residues. V was pared by 4 bases and J by 4 bases, with 14 bases between. The CDR3 coding sequence is TGTGCCACCAGCAAACGTACAGGGCTGAATCAGCCCCAGCATTTT. Its translation: CATSKRTGLNQPQHF.

J is TRBJ1-2 and V is TRBV19; 7 bases match TRBD1. Losses at the gene ends were 6 bases for V and 2 bases for J; bases not matched to a gene: 12. CDR1 LNHDA and CDR2 SQIVND come from the germline V gene (reference sequence). The CDR3 extends over 16 amino acids. CDR3 region: CASSPPRGQDNYGYTF. The CDR3 bases are TGTGCCAGTAGCCCTCCCCGCGGACAGGACAACTATGGCTACACCTTC.

The V gene is TRBV5-4, the J gene TRBJ2-6; a weak D match, TRBD1 (6 bases). Germline V gene lookup returns CDR1 SGHNT and CDR2 YYREEE (reference sequence). The ends were cut back, 5 bases at V and 2 bases at J, with 11 bases in the middle. The length of the CDR3 is 15 residues. The chain's CDR3 is CASRLDRTGANVLTF. The CDR3 coding sequence is TGTGCCAGCAGATTAGACAGGACTGGGGCCAACGTCCTGACTTTC.

The chain uses TRBV19 and TRBJ2-3; 8 nucleotides line up with TRBD2. This CDR3 contains 15 residues. J gave up 3 bases and V 5 bases, and 7 bases lay outside the gene matches. Germline loops: CDR1 LNHDA, CDR2 SQIVND (reference sequence). The CDR3, as DNA: TGTGCCAGTAGTCGGGGGGGACGTCGGACAGATACGCAGTATTTT. Its protein product is CASSRGGRRTDTQYF.

The chain is built from TRBV18 and TRBJ1-5, with no clear D. Germline V gives CDR1 KGHSH, CDR2 LQKENI. The CDR3 is 16 amino acids. V lost 3 bases and J lost 5, with 17 bases in between. CDR3 protein: CASSPGLVEGDQPQHF. In DNA form, the CDR3 reads TGTGCCAGCTCACCCGGCCTGGTGGAGGGCGATCAGCCCCAGCATTTT.

The rearrangement uses TRBV6-2 or TRBV6-3 and TRBJ2-1, with 16 bases matching TRBD2. This CDR3 has 20 residues. The trim removed 2 bases at V and 3 bases at J, leaving 10 bases unmatched. Germline CDR1 and CDR2: MNHEY and SVGEGT. In nucleotides, the CDR3 is TGTGCCAGCAGTTACCCCGGGACTAGCGGGAGGGCCTTCGGCTACAATGAGCAGTTCTTC. The encoded protein is CASSYPGTSGRAFGYNEQFF.